The clone carrying this TCR beta chain was seen just once. The antigen remains undetermined. These data belong to a study of shared clonotypes between healthy human individuals. Overall study: Per-donor plates numbered three CD4 naive, three CD4 memory, two CD8 naive and one CD8 memory.

The data were produced by immunoSEQ multiplex PCR, yet TCRdb's version contains in-frame clones alone and is incomplete. The sample contains around 1.1 million clones, approximately 78% of which appear only once. Points from the study as a whole: The generation probabilities recorded for non-shared clonotypes fell below those of clonotypes shared by all four donors. Researchers found naive subsets generally carried larger estimated richness than memory subsets.

The sequenced sample was memory CD4+ T cells from PBMCs. The subset here: CD45RA-negative fraction. The source of this sequence is a young man in good health. Some clones in this sample may be carry-over from other donors' samples.

The CDR3 nucleotides read TGTGCCAGTAGTACCCCCCCCAGGGGGCTGTCCTACAATGAGCAGTTCTTC. It codes for CASSTPPRGLSYNEQFF. The chain employs TRBV19 and TRBJ2-1; TRBD1 aligns across 8 bases. The germline V gene encodes CDR1 LNHDA and CDR2 SQIVND (reference sequence). CDR3 length equals 17 residues. V dropped 4 bases and J dropped 1; count of bases not matched to a gene: 9. The whole variable domain, filled in from reference TRBV19 and TRBJ2-1, reads DGGITQSPKYLFRKEGQNVTLSCEQNLNHDAMYWYRQDPGQGLRLIYYSQIVNDFQKGDIAEGYSVSREKKESFPLTVTSAQKNPTAFYLCASSTPPRGLSYNEQFFGPGTRLTVL.